These T cell receptor beta chains were read from a single sample in a study of blood T cell repertoires in COVID-19. Libraries were prepared by immunoSEQ multiplex PCR; TCRdb keeps only in-frame clonotypes and omits some of them. Of around 290,000 clones in the sample, approximately 91% were seen once. The sample taken for sequencing was PBMCs or T cells enriched from blood (not recorded which). All receptors come from a woman in her thirties or forties who had recovered from COVID-19. CDR3s include the opening cysteine and the closing phenylalanine or tryptophan. D genes are given only for firm matches. A row's size may be missing; if present it is once, few, many or a size class.

clone size | D gene | J gene | V gene | CDR3 protein | CDR3 DNA
- | TRBD2 | TRBJ2-2 | TRBV4-3 | CASSPGGLAGGSGELFF | TGCGCCAGCAGCCCCGGCGGTCTAGCGGGAGGAAGCGGGGAGCTGTTTTTT
- | TRBD1 | TRBJ1-4 | TRBV19 | CASSIAGTGKEKLFF | TGTGCCAGTAGTATTGCCGGGACAGGGAAAGAAAAACTGTTTTTT
- | TRBD2 | TRBJ2-1 | TRBV2 | CASRGTSGTEQFF | TGTGCCAGCAGAGGGACTAGCGGGACTGAGCAGTTCTTC
- | - | TRBJ2-1 | TRBV28 | CASSLSLGEQFF | TGTGCCAGCAGTTTGTCCCTCGGTGAGCAGTTCTTC
- | - | TRBJ2-5 | TRBV5-4 | CASNAGAPGETQYF | TGTGCCAGCAACGCGGGGGCCCCGGGGGAGACCCAGTACTTC
- | TRBD2 | TRBJ2-3 | TRBV9 | CASSLGETSGGAAYTQYF | TGTGCCAGCAGCCTTGGGGAAACGAGCGGGGGGGCCGCATATACGCAGTATTTT
- | - | TRBJ2-2 | TRBV7-9 | CASSLPGARETGELFF | TGTGCCAGCAGCTTACCCGGGGCGCGGGAAACCGGGGAGCTGTTTTTT
- | - | TRBJ1-3 | TRBV6-6 | CASSFGGGNGNTIYF | TGTGCCAGCAGTTTCGGGGGAGGGAATGGAAACACCATATATTTT
few | TRBD2 | TRBJ2-1 | TRBV4-1 | CASSQEGRGGNEQFF | TGCGCCAGCAGCCAAGAAGGGAGGGGAGGGAATGAGCAGTTCTTC
- | - | TRBJ1-2 | TRBV7-8 | CASSSHPDLIDGYTF | TGTGCCAGCAGCTCGCACCCTGATCTTATAGATGGCTACACCTTC
- | - | TRBJ1-1 | TRBV19 | CASSMRTALEAFF | TGTGCCAGTAGTATGAGGACAGCGTTAGAAGCTTTCTTT
- | - | TRBJ1-5 | TRBV30 | CAWSVGPRGQPQHF | TGTGCCTGGAGTGTAGGACCGCGAGGGCAGCCCCAGCATTTT
- | - | TRBJ2-6 | TRBV5-5 | CASRESGRQTSGANVLTF | TGTGCCAGCAGGGAGAGCGGCAGGCAGACCTCTGGGGCCAACGTCCTGACTTTC
- | TRBD1 | TRBJ2-4 | TRBV9 | CASSVGPQGTIQYF | TGTGCCAGCAGCGTAGGGCCACAGGGGACCATTCAGTACTTC
- | - | TRBJ2-1 | TRBV6-2/TRBV6-3 | CASSYSRRNEQFF | TGTGCCAGCAGTTACTCCCGGAGGAATGAGCAGTTCTTC
- | - | TRBJ2-1 | TRBV29-1 | CSATANRVGNEQFF | TGCAGCGCTACTGCTAACAGGGTCGGGAATGAGCAGTTCTTC
- | - | TRBJ2-3 | TRBV3-1/TRBV3-2 | CASRILGTDTQYF | TGTGCCAGCAGGATACTAGGCACAGATACGCAGTATTTT
- | - | TRBJ2-3 | TRBV3-1/TRBV3-2 | CASSQDRGRDTQYF | TGTGCCAGCAGCCAAGATCGGGGTAGAGATACGCAGTATTTT